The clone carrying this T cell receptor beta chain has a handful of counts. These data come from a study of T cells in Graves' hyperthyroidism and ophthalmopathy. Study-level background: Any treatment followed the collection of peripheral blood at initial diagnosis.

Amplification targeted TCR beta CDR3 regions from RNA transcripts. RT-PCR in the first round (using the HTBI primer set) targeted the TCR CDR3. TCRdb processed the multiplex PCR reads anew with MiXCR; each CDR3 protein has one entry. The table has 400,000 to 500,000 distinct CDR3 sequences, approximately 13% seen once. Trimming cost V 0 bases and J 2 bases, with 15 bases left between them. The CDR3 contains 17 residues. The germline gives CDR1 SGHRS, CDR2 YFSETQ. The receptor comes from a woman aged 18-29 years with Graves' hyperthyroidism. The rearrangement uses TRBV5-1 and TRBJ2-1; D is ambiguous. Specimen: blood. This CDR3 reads CASSLVAATSPYNEQFF. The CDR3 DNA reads TGCGCCAGCAGCTTGGTGGCTGCGACCTCTCCCTACAATGAGCAGTTCTTC.